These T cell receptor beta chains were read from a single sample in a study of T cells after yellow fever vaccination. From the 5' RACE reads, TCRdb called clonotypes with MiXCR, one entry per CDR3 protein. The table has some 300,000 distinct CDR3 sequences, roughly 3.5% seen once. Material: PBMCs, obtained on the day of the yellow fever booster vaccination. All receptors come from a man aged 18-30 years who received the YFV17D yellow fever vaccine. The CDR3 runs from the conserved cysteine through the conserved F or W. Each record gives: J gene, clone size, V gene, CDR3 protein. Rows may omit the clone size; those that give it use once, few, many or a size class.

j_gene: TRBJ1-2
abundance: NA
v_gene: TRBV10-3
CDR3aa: CAISELGEYGYTF

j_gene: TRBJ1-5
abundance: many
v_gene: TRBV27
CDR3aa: CASSSLGQAQPQHF

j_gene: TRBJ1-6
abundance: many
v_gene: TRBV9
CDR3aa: CASSGDDRIRRSPLHF

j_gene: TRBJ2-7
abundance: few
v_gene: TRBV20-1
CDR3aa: CSARDGQKGSYEQYF

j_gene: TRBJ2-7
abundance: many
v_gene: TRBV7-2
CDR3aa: CASSLDGVPIYEQYF

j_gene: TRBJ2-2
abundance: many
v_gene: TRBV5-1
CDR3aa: CASSFGGAGAGELFF

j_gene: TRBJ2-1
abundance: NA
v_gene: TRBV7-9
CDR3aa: CASSMDSSSYNEQFF

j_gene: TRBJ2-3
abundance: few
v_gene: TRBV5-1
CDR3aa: CASSPSVLGDTDTQYF

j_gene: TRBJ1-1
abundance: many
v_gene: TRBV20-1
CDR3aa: CSASQGASVNTEAFF

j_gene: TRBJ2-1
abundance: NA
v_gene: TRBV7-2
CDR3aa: CASSLSAGLKRYEQFF

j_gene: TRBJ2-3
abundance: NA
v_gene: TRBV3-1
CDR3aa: CASSIRLAGGIDTQYF

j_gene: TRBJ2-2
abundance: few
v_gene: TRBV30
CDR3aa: CAWSLPGGELFF

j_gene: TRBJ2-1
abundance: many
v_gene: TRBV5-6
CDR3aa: CASSPSFLYNEQFF

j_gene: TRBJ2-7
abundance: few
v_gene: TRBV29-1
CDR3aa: CSVGRDASSYEQYF

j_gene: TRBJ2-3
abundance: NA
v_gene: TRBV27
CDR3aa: CASSQDRVRGGQYF

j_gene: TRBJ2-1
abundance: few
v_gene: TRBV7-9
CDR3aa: CASSFRRGRPRYNEQFF

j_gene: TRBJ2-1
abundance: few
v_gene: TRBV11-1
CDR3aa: CASSSGTSIYGEFF

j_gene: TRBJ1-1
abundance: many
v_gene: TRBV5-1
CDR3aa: CASSAQVNTEAFF